The 3 T cell receptor beta chains below were found in one sample sequenced in a study of CD8+ T cells in alopecia areata. Specimens obtained from alopecia areata patients comprised lesional scalp punch biopsies and peripheral blood. RNA extraction was followed by reverse transcription into cDNA, which acted as the sequencing template. Data came from immunoSEQ multiplex PCR; TCRdb stores just in-frame clones and leaves some out. The sample yields 12,000 or so clones, 60% seen once. The sample taken for sequencing was skin. The source of these receptors is a human donor with alopecia areata.

This chain uses TRBV30 with TRBJ1-1; D is undetermined. V gave up 5 bases and J gave up 1 base, with 14 bases separating them. Germline V gene data show CDR1 as GTSNPN and CDR2 as SVGIG (reference sequence). The CDR3 loop spans 14 amino acids. CDR3 DNA: TGTGCCTGGGTCGGTCGCTGGGGGAACACTGAAGCTTTCTTT. As protein: CAWVGRWGNTEAFF.

The gene calls are TRBV18 and TRBJ1-5; D perhaps matches TRBD1 (5 bases). CDR1 KGHSH and CDR2 LQKENI come from the germline V gene. V was clipped by 5 bases and J by 8 bases, with 13 bases between them. This CDR3 comprises 13 residues. The CDR3 sequence: CASSGDQKEPQHF. CDR3 DNA sequence: TGTGCCAGCTCAGGGGACCAAAAAGAGCCCCAGCATTTT.

This clone was observed a few times. The rearrangement joins TRBV25-1 to TRBJ2-7; TRBD1 matches 10 bases. The CDR3 has 16 amino acids. The ends lost 4 bases at V and 6 bases at J; junction bases unmatched: 12. Germline V gene lookup returns CDR1 MGHDK and CDR2 SYGVNS. CDR3 in amino acids: CASSGRDRGSWGEQYF. CDR3 nucleotide sequence: TGTGCCAGCAGTGGCCGGGACAGGGGATCGTGGGGCGAGCAGTACTTC.